Each of the 3 T cell receptor beta chains below was sequenced from the same sample in a study of cytomegalovirus exposure and HLA in healthy donors. The PCR had 60 Vbeta and 13 Jbeta primers. Profiling relied on immunoSEQ multiplex PCR, and the TCRdb table lists in-frame clones only, not all of them. The sample yields about 190,000 clones, roughly 73% seen once. Sequenced sample: PBMCs. The source is a woman younger than 45 in good health and CMV-seropositive.

This clone was counted only a few times. The V gene is TRBV4-2, the J gene TRBJ2-2; D call uncertain. The CDR3 extends over 15 amino acids. Germline V gives CDR1 LGHNA, CDR2 YNFKEQ. With 1 base removed from V and 0 bases from J, the gap between germline ends came to 6 bases. The CDR3: CASSQGQTNTGELFF. Written as DNA, the CDR3 is TGTGCCAGCAGCCAAGGCCAGACGAACACCGGGGAGCTGTTTTTT.

This sequence joins TRBV19 and TRBJ2-5, with 9 bases aligning to TRBD1. V was clipped by 1 base and J by 0 bases; unmatched bases: 3. CDR3 length: 16 amino acids. The germline CDR1 and CDR2 sequences are LNHDA and SQIVND (reference sequence). This chain's CDR3 is CASSIAGTGNQETQYF. CDR3 DNA: TGTGCCAGTAGTATAGCCGGGACAGGGAACCAAGAGACCCAGTACTTC.

The chain's CDR3 is CASSSDGGRGYTF. CDR3 sequence (DNA): TGCGCCAGCAGCTCGGACGGAGGGCGTGGCTACACCTTC. The genes are TRBV5-1 and TRBJ1-2; D gene unclear. The germline CDR1 and CDR2 sequences are SGHRS and YFSETQ. The length of the CDR3 is 13 residues. Trimming removed 3 bases at V and 7 bases at J, with 13 bases between.